This TCR beta chain was sequenced for a study of blood T cell repertoires in COVID-19. Across the whole study: COVID-19 samples, acute and convalescent, were from the United States, Italy and Spain.

The CDR3 extends over 14 amino acids. V lost 0 bases and J 3 bases, leaving 8 bases between the germline ends. The V gene's germline CDR1 is WSHSY and CDR2 SAAADI. TCRdb's table, derived via immunoSEQ multiplex PCR, lists solely in-frame clones and lacks some. The table has fewer than 250,000 clones, about nine tenths seen once. The source is a man in his fifties with acute or convalescent COVID-19. The chain carries TRBV10-2 and TRBJ1-1; D ambiguous. Sequencing was done on a sample of peripheral blood. The DNA of the CDR3 is TGCGCCAGCAGTGAGTCGCGGTCCGACACTGAAGCTTTCTTT. Translation gives CASSESRSDTEAFF.